This TCR beta chain derives from a study of T cells in Graves' hyperthyroidism and ophthalmopathy. Overall study: The authors collected peripheral blood at initial diagnosis, before any treatment. Whole-study results and caveats: Ophthalmopathy was told apart from stable hyperthyroidism by a 13 V-J model.

Over 18 months, lack of ophthalmopathy progression marked Graves' hyperthyroidism as stable. Thyroid ultrasound, orbital computed tomography, clinical symptoms, and serum thyroxine and TRAb underpinned diagnoses. Ten or more counts support this clonotype. Its antigen is not known. Trimming removed 6 bases from V and 2 bases from J, with 7 bases in between. The CDR3 consists of 12 residues. The CDR3 regions of TCR beta were amplified from RNA transcripts. When the TCR CDR3 underwent first-round RT-PCR, the HTBI primer set was used. Via MiXCR, TCRdb re-called the multiplex PCR reads, giving one row per CDR3 protein. Here the sample spans around 420,000 distinct CDR3 sequences, 15% to 19% being singletons.

The chain recombines TRBV12-3 or TRBV12-4 with TRBJ1-1, with D unclear. Source material: blood. This receptor was obtained from a young woman with Graves' hyperthyroidism. CDR3 residues: CASSQHNTEAFF. CDR3 coding DNA: TGTGCCAGCAGCCAACATAACACTGAAGCTTTCTTT.